This TCR beta chain was recorded in a study of blood T cell repertoires in COVID-19. Some clones are missing from TCRdb's copy, which holds only in-frame ones; the method was immunoSEQ multiplex PCR. The profile shows fewer than 30,000 clones, roughly nine tenths of them singletons. The clonotype originates from a human donor in a cohort sampled during active COVID-19. Sequencing used peripheral blood.

CDR3 DNA: TGTGCCAGCACCGCGACAGGGGGCAGCAATCAGCCCCAGCATTTT. It is translated as CASTATGGSNQPQHF. The chain couples TRBV28 to TRBJ1-5, with 10 bases fitting TRBD1. The CDR3 is 15 residues long. J gave up 1 base and V 7 bases, and 4 bases lay outside the gene matches. The V gene's germline CDR1 is MDHEN and CDR2 SYDVKM.